This record looks at one T cell receptor beta chain sequence and its context. This specimen comes from a study of technical replicates of blood from a handful of donors. Trimming took off 4 bases at V and 1 base at J, with 6 bases between the two ends. CDR3 length equals 13 residues. Germline V CDR1 and CDR2: SGHRS, YFSETQ. Measured with immunoSEQ multiplex PCR; TCRdb has only the in-frame clones, and not every one. In the table there are approximately 12,000 clones, roughly 80% of which are singletons. Input material: PBMCs. The origin of this receptor is a human donor in good health. V and J are TRBV5-1 and TRBJ2-1; D not resolved. CDR3 region: CASSPPSYNEQFF. The CDR3 bases are TGCGCCAGCAGCCCTCCTTCCTACAATGAGCAGTTCTTC.